This T cell receptor (beta chain) came from a study of shared clonotypes between healthy human individuals. CDR3 length: 14 amino acids. Germline CDR1 reads SEHNR; CDR2 reads FQNEAQ (reference sequence). The V and J ends lost 1 base and 7 bases respectively, with 13 bases between them. Libraries were prepared by immunoSEQ multiplex PCR; TCRdb keeps only in-frame clonotypes and omits some of them. The sample holds millions of clones; approximately 94% are singletons and the top ten take around 1.7%. CD8 cells regarded as naive lacked CD45RO, were positively chosen for CCR7, and omitted terminally differentiated effector memory CD45RA+ cells.

The chain combines TRBV7-9 with TRBJ1-1, with D unclear. This receptor was taken from a man aged 18 to 35 in good health. Some clones in this sample may be carry-over from other donors' samples. The sequenced material came from naive CD8+ T cells from PBMCs. The CDR3: CASSLVFPEDEAFF. The CDR3 DNA follows: TGTGCCAGCAGCTTAGTATTCCCGGAGGATGAAGCTTTCTTT.